The 32 T cell receptor beta chains presented below share a single source sample, sequenced in a study of radiotherapy plus CTLA-4 blockade in lung cancer. Sequencing was performed with immunoSEQ multiplex PCR; in TCRdb, only in-frame clones are kept and a portion is missing. Seen here are about 45,000 clones, roughly 73% observed once, and the top ten hold around 3.4%. The specimen comprised peripheral blood, sampled from a patient treated with radiotherapy plus ipilimumab. The receptors were gathered from a human donor with non-small cell lung cancer who had a complete response to radiotherapy plus ipilimumab.

The chain employs TRBV27 and TRBJ2-2, with 7 positions matching TRBD2. CDR3 length: 15 amino acids. The V gene's germline CDR1 is MNHEY and CDR2 SMNVEV (reference sequence). J was trimmed by 7 bases and V by 5 bases; bases with no gene match: 10. The DNA of the CDR3 is TGTGCCAGCAGTGTTGCGGGAGCGGTGGGCGGGGAGCTGTTTTTT. Translated: CASSVAGAVGGELFF.

The V call is TRBV10-3, the J call TRBJ1-2; TRBD1 is a possible D gene (6 bases). Germline V gene lookup returns CDR1 ENHRY and CDR2 SYGVKD. The CDR3 is 15 amino acids. Trimming removed 0 bases at V and 8 bases at J, with 16 bases between. The CDR3 coding sequence is TGTGCCATCAGTGAGTCGGGGGCAGGTCGGTGGGGCTACACCTTC. Its translation is CAISESGAGRWGYTF.

This clone was recorded a few times. J is TRBJ1-5 and V is TRBV19, with a tentative D call TRBD1 (6 bases). The CDR3 has 15 residues. The germline V gene encodes CDR1 LNHDA and CDR2 SQIVND (reference sequence). Trimming removed 4 bases from V and 0 bases from J, with 10 bases in between. This CDR3 is CASSTWTDSNQPQHF. DNA of the CDR3: TGTGCCAGTAGTACATGGACAGATAGCAATCAGCCCCAGCATTTT. The full variable domain, with the rest looked up from reference TRBV19 and TRBJ1-5, is DGGITQSPKYLFRKEGQNVTLSCEQNLNHDAMYWYRQDPGQGLRLIYYSQIVNDFQKGDIAEGYSVSREKKESFPLTVTSAQKNPTAFYLCASSTWTDSNQPQHFGDGTRLSIL.

The rearrangement links TRBV29-1 to TRBJ2-3; tentative D call: TRBD2 (5 bases). The CDR3 is made up of 14 amino acids. V shed 6 bases and J shed 1 base, with 14 bases lying between them. CDR1 and CDR2 from the germline V gene are SQVTM and ANQGSEA. The DNA of the CDR3 is TGCAGCGTAAAAGCCGGGGTTGGCACAGATACGCAGTATTTT. This encodes CSVKAGVGTDTQYF.

The chain is built from TRBV18 and TRBJ1-6; D possibly corresponds to TRBD1 (5 bases). This CDR3 is 14 amino acids long. With 6 bases removed from V and 7 bases from J, the gap between germline ends came to 13 bases. Germline CDR1 KGHSH, CDR2 LQKENI. The CDR3 sequence: CASSAWGENSPLHF. In DNA form, the CDR3 reads TGTGCCAGCTCGGCCTGGGGGGAGAATTCACCCCTCCACTTT.

This clone has just a few counts. V gene TRBV30 combines with J gene TRBJ2-4, with unresolved D. V shed 4 bases and J shed 4 bases, with 8 bases lying between them. The CDR3 totals 12 residues. The germline CDR1 and CDR2 sequences are GTSNPN and SVGIG (reference sequence). The CDR3, as DNA: TGTGCCTGGATCCCCGGGAAAAACATTCAGTACTTC. It translates to CAWIPGKNIQYF.

V is TRBV7-9 and J is TRBJ1-1; D is unclear. There are 17 residues in the CDR3. From germline, CDR1 is SEHNR and CDR2 FQNEAQ (reference sequence). Trimming removed 2 bases at V and 0 bases at J, with 16 bases between. The CDR3 protein is CASSLLMTSELNTEAFF. As DNA, the CDR3 is TGTGCCAGCAGCTTATTAATGACATCTGAGCTGAACACTGAAGCTTTCTTT.

This clone was observed a few times. The V gene is TRBV7-9, the J gene TRBJ1-1; D gene ambiguous. Germline CDR1 reads SEHNR; CDR2 reads FQNEAQ (reference sequence). The CDR3 runs 12 residues. Trimming took 1 base from V and 10 from J, leaving 10 bases between them. DNA of the CDR3: TGTGCCAGCAGCTTAGATGAAGCTGGAGCTTTCTTT. This codes for CASSLDEAGAFF.

In its sample, this clone was seen once. This chain links TRBV6-5 with TRBJ2-7; 7 positions agree with TRBD1. The CDR3 spans 15 residues. V lost 6 bases, J lost 7 bases, and 15 bases stayed unmatched. Germline-derived CDR1 and CDR2 are MNHEY and SVGAGI. The CDR3 region has the DNA TGTGCCAGCAGAAACTTTCGACAGGGCCCTTTAGAGCAGTACTTC. It yields the protein CASRNFRQGPLEQYF.

The chain couples TRBV27 to TRBJ2-2, with TRBD2 as a possible D gene (5 bases). Trimming removed 5 bases from V and 5 bases from J, with 12 bases in between. Germline loops: CDR1 MNHEY, CDR2 SMNVEV (reference sequence). The CDR3 runs to 14 residues. The CDR3 sequence is CASSLGVGTGELFF. The CDR3 DNA follows: TGTGCCAGCAGTCTGGGAGTAGGAACCGGGGAGCTGTTTTTT.

The rearrangement joins TRBV11-3 to TRBJ2-2; 8 bases map to TRBD2. Germline CDR1 and CDR2: SGHNT and YENEEA. Trimming at V came to 4 bases and at J to 6 bases, leaving 4 bases not matched to a gene. The CDR3 spans 14 residues. The CDR3 region is CASSSGGRAGELFF. In nucleotides, the CDR3 is TGTGCCAGCAGCTCGGGGGGGCGAGCCGGGGAGCTGTTTTTT.

V gene TRBV19 combines with J gene TRBJ2-7, with a possible D match to TRBD2 (7 bases). V shed 6 bases and J shed 6 bases, with 18 bases lying between them. Germline CDR1 LNHDA, CDR2 SQIVND (reference sequence). The CDR3 is 14 residues long. Here the CDR3 DNA reads TGTGCCAGTAGGGCTCCCGGGGGGCTATTCGAGCAGTACTTC. Its protein is CASRAPGGLFEQYF.

V gene TRBV27 combines with J gene TRBJ1-5; the D gene is possibly TRBD1 (6 bases). The V end was cut by 9 bases, the J end by 7 bases, with 19 bases between. Germline V gene lookup returns CDR1 MNHEY and CDR2 SMNVEV (reference sequence). CDR3 length: 14 amino acids. CDR3 DNA sequence: TGTGCCAGAACGGGACAACGGCTTGGGCAGCCCCAGCATTTT. This translates into CARTGQRLGQPQHF.

This rearrangement joins TRBV2 to TRBJ1-1; D gene unclear. In germline, CDR1 is SNHLY, CDR2 FYNNEI. The CDR3 totals 12 residues. Trimming left V 8 bases short and J 2 bases short, with 9 bases between. For the CDR3, the DNA is TGTGCCAGCGGAGCCGTAAACACTGAAGCTTTCTTT. This encodes CASGAVNTEAFF.

V gene TRBV11-2 combines with J gene TRBJ2-7; possible D gene TRBD1, 6 bases. From germline, CDR1 is SGHAT and CDR2 FQNNGV. The CDR3 is 15 residues long. V gave up 2 bases and J gave up 3 bases, with 14 bases separating them. CDR3 loop: CASSLSRDKFYEQYF. The CDR3 coding sequence is TGTGCCAGCAGCTTAAGCCGGGACAAGTTCTACGAGCAGTACTTC. The full variable domain, rest sourced from reference TRBV11-2 and TRBJ2-7, is EAGVAQSPRYKIIEKRQSVAFWCNPISGHATLYWYQQILGQGPKLLIQFQNNGVVDDSQLPKDRFSAERLKGVDSTLKIQPAKLEDSAVYLCASSLSRDKFYEQYFGPGTRLTVT.

This chain uses TRBV2 with TRBJ2-5; tentatively, D is TRBD2 (6 bases). The germline gives CDR1 SNHLY, CDR2 FYNNEI. The V gene lost 6 bases and the J gene lost 5 bases, with 19 bases spanning the gap. This CDR3 spans 15 amino acids. The CDR3 protein is CASREKGGNGETQYF. CDR3 nucleotide sequence: TGTGCCAGCAGAGAGAAAGGAGGGAATGGGGAGACCCAGTACTTC.

The rearrangement joins TRBV2 to TRBJ2-3; D gene ambiguous. With 1 base removed from V and 0 bases from J, the gap between germline ends came to 17 bases. This CDR3 spans 18 amino acids. Germline loops: CDR1 SNHLY, CDR2 FYNNEI. CDR3 loop: CASSEGRHLVTSTDTQYF. For the CDR3, the DNA is TGTGCCAGCAGTGAAGGACGGCACCTGGTGACAAGCACAGATACGCAGTATTTT.

The chain couples TRBV18 to TRBJ2-7, with 9 positions matching TRBD2. This CDR3 is 14 amino acids long. Unmatched junction bases numbered 3, after V lost 1 base and J lost 5 bases. The V gene's germline CDR1 is KGHSH and CDR2 LQKENI. The CDR3 protein is CASSPLAGENEQYF. The CDR3 DNA sequence: TGTGCCAGCTCACCACTAGCGGGAGAGAACGAGCAGTACTTC.

The chain has TRBV11-2 and TRBJ1-2; D unresolved. The V and J ends lost 4 bases and 2 bases respectively, with 8 bases between them. Germline values: CDR1 SGHAT, CDR2 FQNNGV. The CDR3 has 13 residues. CDR3 DNA sequence: TGTGCCAGCAGCTCGGGAGACAACTATGGCTACACCTTC. Residues: CASSSGDNYGYTF.

The J gene is TRBJ1-1, the V gene TRBV5-1; 7 nucleotides line up with TRBD1. The CDR3 is made up of 13 amino acids. Germline loops: CDR1 SGHRS, CDR2 YFSETQ. With 4 bases clipped from V and 3 bases from J, the junction kept 3 bases outside the gene matches. The chain's CDR3 is CASSHGQDTEAFF. The CDR3 nucleotides are TGCGCCAGCAGCCACGGACAGGACACTGAAGCTTTCTTT.

The chain combines TRBV5-1 with TRBJ2-5, with D perhaps TRBD2 (6 bases). Germline-derived CDR1 and CDR2 are SGHRS and YFSETQ. CDR3 length equals 17 residues. With 0 bases removed from V and 2 bases from J, the gap between germline ends came to 17 bases. CDR3 in amino acids: CASSLARAAAGQETQYF. The CDR3, as DNA: TGCGCCAGCAGCTTGGCCAGGGCGGCCGCGGGACAAGAGACCCAGTACTTC.

The chain carries TRBV29-1 and TRBJ2-2; unclear D gene. CDR1 and CDR2 from the germline V gene are SQVTM and ANQGSEA. The CDR3 spans 13 residues. Trimming pared 5 bases from V and 8 bases from J, leaving 15 bases between. The CDR3 DNA follows: TGCAGCGTTCATCAGCGTGGCGCGGGGGAGCTGTTTTTT. Amino acid sequence: CSVHQRGAGELFF.

The chain is built from TRBV5-1 and TRBJ2-7; perhaps TRBD1 as D (5 bases). The V end was cut by 4 bases, the J end by 1 base, with 9 bases between. The CDR3 has 13 amino acids. Per germline, CDR1 SGHRS and CDR2 YFSETQ. CDR3 DNA: TGCGCCAGCAGCGGGGCAACTTCCTACGAGCAGTACTTC. Protein sequence: CASSGATSYEQYF.

V and J are TRBV7-8 and TRBJ1-1; D may be TRBD1 (5 bases). Germline assignment: CDR1 SGHVS and CDR2 FQNEAQ. V dropped 5 bases and J dropped 2 bases, with 9 bases sitting between them. This CDR3 is 13 amino acids long. The CDR3, as DNA: TGTGCCAGCAGCCCGACAGCCAACACTGAAGCTTTCTTT. It translates to CASSPTANTEAFF.

This clone came up a few times. The chain combines TRBV9 with TRBJ2-2, with D perhaps TRBD2 (6 bases). There are 15 residues in the CDR3. CDR1 is SGDLS, CDR2 YYNGEE, per germline. V shed 0 bases and J shed 8 bases, with 14 bases lying between them. This CDR3 is CASSVATGRGGELFF. CDR3 nucleotides: TGTGCCAGCAGCGTAGCAACAGGCCGGGGGGGGGAGCTGTTTTTT.

J is TRBJ2-2 and V is TRBV11-2, with TRBD1 as a possible D gene (6 bases). Germline V lookup: CDR1 SGHAT, CDR2 FQNNGV. Trimming pared 6 bases from V and 3 bases from J, leaving 14 bases between. The CDR3 length is 15 residues. The CDR3 region is CASSVRGQYTGELFF. The CDR3 DNA sequence: TGTGCCAGCAGTGTGAGAGGACAGTACACCGGGGAGCTGTTTTTT. Full variable domain (outside the CDR3, taken from reference TRBV11-2 and TRBJ2-2): EAGVAQSPRYKIIEKRQSVAFWCNPISGHATLYWYQQILGQGPKLLIQFQNNGVVDDSQLPKDRFSAERLKGVDSTLKIQPAKLEDSAVYLCASSVRGQYTGELFFGEGSRLTVL.

The chain couples TRBV4-1 to TRBJ2-7; D is possibly TRBD1 (5 bases). Germline V gives CDR1 MGHRA, CDR2 YSYEKL. V lost 1 base, J lost 3 bases, and 7 bases lay in between. The CDR3 spans 13 residues. The DNA for the CDR3 is TGCGCCAGCAGCCAAGCTGACAGCTACGAGCAGTACTTC. Protein product: CASSQADSYEQYF.

By share, this clone ranks as medium-sized. V and J are TRBV19 and TRBJ2-5; 10 bases are shared with TRBD2. The length of the CDR3 is 16 residues. The V and J ends lost 5 bases and 0 bases, in that order; junction bases with no gene match: 6. Germline V gives CDR1 LNHDA, CDR2 SQIVND (reference sequence). The CDR3 DNA reads TGTGCCAGTAGTCCCCTAGCGGGAGCGAACCAAGAGACCCAGTACTTC. It codes for CASSPLAGANQETQYF.

The chain uses TRBV5-1 and TRBJ1-4; D uncertain. V was pared by 5 bases and J by 0 bases, with 14 bases between. The V gene's germline CDR1 is SGHRS and CDR2 YFSETQ. CDR3 length equals 16 residues. The CDR3 sequence: CASSLGLVATNEKLFF. In DNA form, the CDR3 reads TGCGCCAGCAGTCTCGGACTGGTCGCAACTAATGAAAAACTGTTTTTT.

This chain connects TRBV7-9 to TRBJ2-3, with TRBD2 identical over 7 bases. Per germline, CDR1 SEHNR and CDR2 FQNEAQ (reference sequence). The CDR3 consists of 15 residues. The V and J ends lost 4 bases and 6 bases, in that order; junction bases with no gene match: 10. The CDR3 sequence: CASSSGGVVVDTQYF. The CDR3 DNA reads TGTGCCAGCAGCTCTGGGGGGGTGGTAGTTGATACGCAGTATTTT. Variable domain in full (rest from reference TRBV7-9 and TRBJ2-3): DTGVSQNPRHKITKRGQNVTFRCDPISEHNRLYWYRQTLGQGPEFLTYFQNEAQLEKSRLLSDRFSAERPKGSFSTLEIQRTEQGDSAMYLCASSSGGVVVDTQYFGPGTRLTVL.

The rearrangement uses TRBV7-8 and TRBJ2-2; maybe TRBD1 (7 bases). This CDR3 is 14 amino acids long. V dropped 11 bases and J dropped 2 bases, with 15 bases sitting between them. Germline CDR1 is SGHVS and CDR2 is FQNEAQ. The chain's CDR3 is CAFGGGGNTGELFF. CDR3 DNA: TGTGCCTTCGGAGGGGGCGGTAACACCGGGGAGCTGTTTTTT. Combining the CDR3 with reference TRBV7-8 and TRBJ2-2 gives the whole variable domain GAGVSQSPRYKVAKRGQDVALRCDPISGHVSLFWYQQALGQGPEFLTYFQNEAQLDKSGLPSDRFFAERPEGSVSTLKIQRTQQEDSAVYLCAFGGGGNTGELFFGEGSRLTVL.

About this clone: At one boundary the junction diverges from the germline segment, which might be a read error. The chain combines TRBV6-1 with TRBJ1-2, with 7 bases matching TRBD1. Germline V gene lookup returns CDR1 MNHNS and CDR2 SASEGT. This CDR3 has 14 residues. The CDR3 loop is CVSSDRQGPDGYTF. The CDR3 DNA reads TGTGTCAGCAGTGATCGACAGGGCCCAGATGGCTACACCTTC.